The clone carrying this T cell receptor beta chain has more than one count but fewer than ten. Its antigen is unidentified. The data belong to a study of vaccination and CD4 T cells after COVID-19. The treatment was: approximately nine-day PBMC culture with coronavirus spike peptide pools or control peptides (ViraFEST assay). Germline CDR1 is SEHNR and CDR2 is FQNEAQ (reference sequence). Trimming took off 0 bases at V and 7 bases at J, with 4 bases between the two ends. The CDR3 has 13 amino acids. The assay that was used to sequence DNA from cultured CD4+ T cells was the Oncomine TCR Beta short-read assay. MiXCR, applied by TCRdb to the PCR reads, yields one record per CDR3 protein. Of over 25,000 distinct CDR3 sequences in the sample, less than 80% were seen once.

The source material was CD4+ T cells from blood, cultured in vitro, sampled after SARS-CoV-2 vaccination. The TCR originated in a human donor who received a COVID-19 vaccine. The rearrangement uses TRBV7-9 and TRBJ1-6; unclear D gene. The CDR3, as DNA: TGTGCCAGCAGCTTAGCTTCAAATTCACCCCTCCACTTT. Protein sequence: CASSLASNSPLHF.